The clone carrying this T cell receptor (beta chain) has a single count. Germline assignment: CDR1 SGHRS and CDR2 YFSETQ. Losses at the gene ends were 4 bases for V and 4 bases for J; bases not matched to a gene: 4. The CDR3 has 14 amino acids. This sample was included in a study of blood T cell repertoires in COVID-19. Study-level information: Sites across the United States, Italy and Spain contributed samples from acute and convalescent COVID-19. From T cells, B-cell-depleted T cells, or PBMCs came the material, which was cDNA or gDNA.

Seattle patients were enrolled during active infection and followed longitudinally. Per the original methods: Estimates of nucleated cell counts were drawn from the amplification of reference gene primers. Measured with immunoSEQ multiplex PCR; TCRdb has only the in-frame clones, and not every one. D and trimming were read from the DNA, whereas the V and J calls and clone size are those reported in that table. The sample holds 300,000 to 400,000 clones, 85% to 90% seen once. The source is a woman in her sixties or seventies with COVID-19, enrolled during active disease. Input material: peripheral blood. This rearrangement joins TRBV5-1 to TRBJ1-4; 7 bases fit TRBD1. CDR3: CASSAGQSNEKLFF. The DNA of the CDR3 is TGCGCCAGCAGCGCGGGACAGAGTAATGAAAAACTGTTTTTT.